This T cell receptor beta chain was obtained from a study of blood T cell repertoires in COVID-19. Turning to the study itself: Acute-phase and convalescent COVID-19 samples originated in the United States, Italy and Spain.

The method was immunoSEQ multiplex PCR; TCRdb's version includes in-frame clones alone and lacks a portion of them. The sample lists roughly 15,000 clones; around four fifths were seen once. This clone occurred a few times. Germline V gene data show CDR1 as SGHTA and CDR2 as FQGNSA. Trimming took off 5 bases at V and 4 bases at J, with 15 bases between the two ends. The CDR3 spans 14 residues. Sample: peripheral blood. The V gene is TRBV7-2, the J gene TRBJ2-7, with D possibly matching TRBD1 (5 bases). The clonotype was recovered from a woman aged 55-75 years with acute or convalescent COVID-19. CDR3 sequence (DNA): TGTGCCAGCAGCCCCCGGACAAATTTATACGAGCAGTACTTC. Its translation: CASSPRTNLYEQYF.